The 26 T cell receptor beta chains below were found in one sample sequenced in a study of T cell changes during pregnancy in multiple sclerosis. Profiled with immunoSEQ multiplex PCR; TCRdb holds only in-frame clones, not every one. The repertoire has tens of thousands of clones, about 92% of them found once; the top ten carry about 2.5%. The sequenced sample was peripheral blood, obtained in the third trimester of pregnancy. The receptors originated from a female donor in good health, enrolled as a control in a pregnancy study.

The rearrangement uses TRBV7-2 and TRBJ2-7, with 9 bases fitting TRBD2. Germline assignment: CDR1 SGHTA and CDR2 FQGNSA. The V gene end was trimmed by 6 bases and the J gene end by 0 bases; junction bases not matched to a gene: 6. CDR3 size: 15 residues. The CDR3 DNA reads as TGTGCCAGCAGACGGGCGGGAGGGAGCTCCTACGAGCAGTACTTC. Amino acid sequence: CASRRAGGSSYEQYF.

The chain is built from TRBV13 and TRBJ2-2; tentatively, D is TRBD2 (5 bases). The CDR3 has 16 amino acids. V was shortened by 2 bases and J by 3 bases, with 13 bases between the two germline ends. Looked up from germline, CDR1 is PRHDT and CDR2 is FYEKMQ (reference sequence). CDR3 bases: TGTGCCAGCAGCTTAAACGGGATTCGGGACACCGGGGAGCTGTTTTTT. Its protein is CASSLNGIRDTGELFF.

The gene calls are TRBV18 and TRBJ2-2, with D perhaps matching TRBD2 (6 bases). Germline CDR1 KGHSH, CDR2 LQKENI. Trimming removed 3 bases at V and 4 bases at J, with 9 bases between. The CDR3 runs 14 residues. CDR3 sequence: CASSPSGGTGELFF. CDR3 nucleotide sequence: TGTGCCAGCTCACCTAGCGGAGGCACCGGGGAGCTGTTTTTT. Complete variable domain (other parts from reference TRBV18 and TRBJ2-2): NAGVMQNPRHLVRRRGQEARLRCSPMKGHSHVYWYRQLPEEGLKFMVYLQKENIIDESGMPKERFSAEFPKEGPSILRIQQVVRGDSAAYFCASSPSGGTGELFFGEGSRLTVL.

The chain links TRBV28 to TRBJ1-1; 10 positions match TRBD1. This CDR3 is 14 amino acids long. V was pared by 6 bases and J by 4 bases, with 5 bases of the junction left unmatched. CDR1 is MDHEN, CDR2 SYDVKM, per germline. CDR3 amino acids: CASRGGTGVTEAFF. The CDR3 DNA is TGTGCCAGCAGAGGAGGGACAGGGGTCACTGAAGCTTTCTTT.

V is TRBV29-1 and J is TRBJ1-1, with 7 nucleotides matching TRBD1. CDR3 length equals 12 residues. The germline CDR1 and CDR2 sequences are SQVTM and ANQGSEA. V gave up 7 bases and J gave up 4 bases; unmatched junction bases: 6. The CDR3 DNA follows: TGCAGCGGACGACAGGGACCCACTGAAGCTTTCTTT. Translated, it gives CSGRQGPTEAFF. Supplemented by reference TRBV29-1 and TRBJ1-1, the full variable domain reads SAVISQKPSRDICQRGTSLTIQCQVDSQVTMMFWYRQQPGQSLTLIATANQGSEATYESGFVIDKFPISRPNLTFSTLTVSNMSPEDSSIYLCSGRQGPTEAFFGQGTRLTVV.

The chain links TRBV18 to TRBJ1-4, with unresolved D. V lost 3 bases and J 7 bases, leaving 12 bases between the germline ends. CDR1 is KGHSH and CDR2 is LQKENI in the germline V gene. The CDR3 has 14 amino acids. CDR3 residues: CASSPLNSGEKLFF. The CDR3 bases are TGTGCCAGCTCACCGCTGAACTCAGGTGAAAAACTGTTTTTT.

The chain recombines TRBV19 with TRBJ2-7, with 12 bases aligning to TRBD2. This CDR3 spans 14 amino acids. Germline lookup yields CDR1 LNHDA and CDR2 SQIVND (reference sequence). The junction had 1 base not matched to a gene; V was cut back by 6 bases and J by 1 base. The CDR3: CASSTSGGSYEQYF. In DNA, the CDR3 is TGTGCCAGTAGCACTAGCGGGGGGTCCTACGAGCAGTACTTC.

This rearrangement joins TRBV30 to TRBJ1-4; tentative D call: TRBD1 (6 bases). V lost 0 bases to trimming and J lost 5 bases, with 10 bases between them. The germline CDR1 and CDR2 sequences are GTSNPN and SVGIG (reference sequence). The CDR3 is made up of 14 amino acids. CDR3 in DNA: TGTGCCTGGAGTGTACAGGGTGGGAATGAAAAACTGTTTTTT. Residues: CAWSVQGGNEKLFF. Variable domain in full (rest from reference TRBV30 and TRBJ1-4): SQTIHQWPATLVQPVGSPLSLECTVEGTSNPNLYWYRQAAGRGLQLLFYSVGIGQISSEVPQNLSASRPQDRQFILSSKKLLLSDSGFYLCAWSVQGGNEKLFFGSGTQLSVL.

This clone showed up just once. The chain is built from TRBV4-3 and TRBJ2-7; TRBD2 aligns across 11 bases. The CDR3 runs to 14 residues. In germline, CDR1 is LGHNA, CDR2 YSLEER. The junction had 1 base not matched to a gene; V was cut back by 3 bases and J by 3 bases. The CDR3 is CASSQTSGDYEQYF. CDR3 nucleotide sequence: TGCGCCAGCAGCCAGACTAGCGGGGACTACGAGCAGTACTTC.

The V call is TRBV6-1, the J call TRBJ1-1; D might be TRBD1 (6 bases). Looked up from germline, CDR1 is MNHNS and CDR2 is SASEGT. CDR3 length: 12 amino acids. V lost 7 bases and J lost 4, with 10 bases in between. The CDR3 sequence: CASNNRVTEAFF. The CDR3 coding sequence is TGTGCCAGCAATAACAGGGTCACTGAAGCTTTCTTT.

The chain has TRBV7-9 and TRBJ1-2; 12 bases align to TRBD1. The germline CDR1 and CDR2 sequences are SEHNR and FQNEAQ (reference sequence). Unmatched junction bases numbered 5, after V lost 5 bases and J lost 7 bases. The CDR3 runs 14 residues. CDR3 DNA: TGTGCCAGCAGCGCGGGACAGGGGGCGCGTGGCTACACCTTC. This sequence encodes CASSAGQGARGYTF.

The V gene is TRBV5-1, the J gene TRBJ2-7; 8 positions agree with TRBD2. This CDR3 is built from 14 residues. Germline values: CDR1 SGHRS, CDR2 YFSETQ. Trimming took 3 bases from V and 5 from J; bases not matched to a gene: 7. This chain's CDR3 is CASSYGRAFDEQYF. CDR3 DNA: TGCGCCAGCAGCTACGGGAGGGCATTCGACGAGCAGTACTTC.

The CDR3 DNA reads as TGTGCCAGCAGCTTAGCCGGGAACGAAAAACTGTTTTTT. This codes for CASSLAGNEKLFF. The chain has TRBV11-2 and TRBJ1-4, with unresolved D. The germline V gene encodes CDR1 SGHAT and CDR2 FQNNGV. V was pared by 1 base and J by 8 bases, with 8 bases between. This CDR3 has 13 amino acids.

The rearrangement uses TRBV4-1 and TRBJ1-5; D possibly corresponds to TRBD1 (5 bases). Germline values: CDR1 MGHRA, CDR2 YSYEKL. The CDR3 length is 16 residues. V was trimmed by 0 bases and J by 2 bases, leaving 11 bases between them. The CDR3 spells CASSQDGGGGNQPQHF. CDR3 nucleotide sequence: TGCGCCAGCAGCCAAGACGGCGGGGGTGGCAATCAGCCCCAGCATTTT.

The gene calls are TRBV10-1 and TRBJ1-6; a possible D gene is TRBD1 (5 bases). The CDR3 covers 15 residues. V was shortened by 2 bases and J by 9 bases, with 14 bases between the two germline ends. Germline CDR1 and CDR2: WNHNN and SYGVQD (reference sequence). The CDR3 bases are TGCGCCAGCAGTGAGGCAAAGGGGTCTCTTTCACCCCTCCACTTT. Protein: CASSEAKGSLSPLHF.

As DNA, the CDR3 is TGTGCCAGCAGCCCCAACTACGCCCGTCCCGAGCAGTACTTC. Protein: CASSPNYARPEQYF. This chain connects TRBV7-9 to TRBJ2-7; no definite D call. Germline loops: CDR1 SEHNR, CDR2 FQNEAQ (reference sequence). V shed 5 bases and J shed 6 bases, with 17 bases lying between them. The CDR3 length is 14 residues.

The rearrangement uses TRBV7-9 and TRBJ2-7; no clear D. The CDR3 consists of 14 residues. Germline V lookup: CDR1 SEHNR, CDR2 FQNEAQ (reference sequence). V was clipped by 3 bases and J by 4 bases, with 13 bases between them. In DNA, the CDR3 is TGTGCCAGCAGCTTGTCTACCTTTACGTACGAGCAGTACTTC. This encodes CASSLSTFTYEQYF.

This clone was recorded once. The chain joins TRBV5-1 to TRBJ2-7; 10 bases line up with TRBD1. CDR3 length: 14 residues. The ends lost 6 bases at V and 2 bases at J; junction bases unmatched: 5. The germline gives CDR1 SGHRS, CDR2 YFSETQ. CDR3 nucleotide sequence: TGCGCCAGCAACCCCGGGACAGGGGCCTACGAGCAGTACTTC. Residues: CASNPGTGAYEQYF.

The chain is built from TRBV6-1 and TRBJ2-7; possibly TRBD1 for D (6 bases). The CDR3 loop spans 14 amino acids. Germline V gene lookup returns CDR1 MNHNS and CDR2 SASEGT. V dropped 6 bases and J dropped 1 base, with 13 bases sitting between them. The CDR3 spells CASRRQELSYEQYF. DNA of the CDR3: TGTGCCAGCAGAAGACAGGAATTGTCCTACGAGCAGTACTTC.

The genes are TRBV28 and TRBJ2-3, with TRBD2 matching over 7 bases. V was clipped by 6 bases and J by 5 bases; unmatched bases: 11. Germline V CDR1 and CDR2: MDHEN, SYDVKM. CDR3 size: 15 residues. CDR3 DNA: TGTGCCAGCAGCCCAAGCGGGACTTTTAAAGATACGCAGTATTTT. Translation: CASSPSGTFKDTQYF. Supplemented by reference TRBV28 and TRBJ2-3, the full variable domain reads DVKVTQSSRYLVKRTGEKVFLECVQDMDHENMFWYRQDPGLGLRLIYFSYDVKMKEKGDIPEGYSVSREKKERFSLILESASTNQTSMYLCASSPSGTFKDTQYFGPGTRLTVL.

The chain uses TRBV18 and TRBJ1-4; D uncertain. The germline gives CDR1 KGHSH, CDR2 LQKENI. The CDR3 covers 12 residues. V was trimmed by 5 bases and J by 11 bases, leaving 12 bases between them. The CDR3 region is CASSYSREKLFF. In DNA form, the CDR3 reads TGTGCCAGCTCATATTCTCGGGAGAAACTGTTTTTT. Full variable domain (remainder filled in from reference TRBV18 and TRBJ1-4): NAGVMQNPRHLVRRRGQEARLRCSPMKGHSHVYWYRQLPEEGLKFMVYLQKENIIDESGMPKERFSAEFPKEGPSILRIQQVVRGDSAAYFCASSYSREKLFFGSGTQLSVL.

The chain joins TRBV15 to TRBJ2-4, with 8 positions matching TRBD1. Germline CDR1 reads LNHNV; CDR2 reads YYDKDF (reference sequence). This CDR3 is 15 amino acids long. Trimming removed 5 bases from V and 1 base from J; junction bases left unmatched: 4. The CDR3 coding sequence is TGTGCCACCAGCTGGCCAGGGGGCGCCAAAAACATTCAGTACTTC. Its protein product is CATSWPGGAKNIQYF.

The V and J genes are TRBV7-9 and TRBJ2-3, with TRBD2 matching 10 bases. CDR3 length equals 16 residues. Germline-derived CDR1 and CDR2 are SEHNR and FQNEAQ (reference sequence). The junction had 10 bases not matched to a gene; V was cut back by 5 bases and J by 5 bases. The CDR3 here is CASSPPSGLALDTQYF. In DNA form, the CDR3 reads TGTGCCAGCAGCCCACCTTCGGGACTAGCGTTAGATACGCAGTATTTT.

In this sample, this clone turned up once. The chain joins TRBV5-4 to TRBJ2-7, with 7 bases matching TRBD2. V lost 4 bases and J lost 2; bases outside the gene matches: 9. Germline CDR1 and CDR2: SGHNT and YYREEE (reference sequence). This CDR3 has 15 residues. As DNA, the CDR3 is TGTGCCAGCAGCAGTTGGGGGGGGACCACCTACGAGCAGTACTTC. Protein product: CASSSWGGTTYEQYF.

This rearrangement joins TRBV28 to TRBJ1-3, with D unclear. This CDR3 comprises 14 residues. V was clipped by 1 base and J by 3 bases, with 7 bases between them. CDR1 is MDHEN, CDR2 SYDVKM, per germline. As DNA, the CDR3 is TGTGCCAGCAGTTTATCCCTCGTTGGAAACACCATATATTTT. Its translation is CASSLSLVGNTIYF.

The V call is TRBV7-9, the J call TRBJ2-5; 11 nucleotides match TRBD2. Germline V lookup: CDR1 SEHNR, CDR2 FQNEAQ (reference sequence). Losses at the gene ends were 3 bases for V and 3 bases for J; bases not matched to a gene: 0. The CDR3 has 14 residues. This CDR3 reads CASSLTSGKETQYF. For the CDR3, the DNA is TGTGCCAGCAGCTTGACTAGCGGGAAAGAGACCCAGTACTTC.